This T cell receptor beta chain was observed in a study of T cell responses to AZD1222 COVID-19 vaccine. The table came from immunoSEQ multiplex PCR; TCRdb's copy has only in-frame clones and leaves some out. The repertoire consists of some 140,000 clones, with approximately 91% occurring once and the leading ten covering about 1.5%. Germline V CDR1 and CDR2: LGHNA, YSLEER. There are 13 residues in the CDR3. V was pared by 0 bases and J by 8 bases, with 10 bases between. This clonotype was sampled from an adult in good health. The J gene is TRBJ1-2, the V gene TRBV4-3; a weak D match, TRBD1 (6 bases). Sequenced here: peripheral blood, sampled on day 0 of AZD1222 vaccination. The CDR3 loop is CASSQDGTSGYTF. The CDR3 nucleotides read TGCGCCAGCAGCCAAGATGGGACATCCGGCTACACCTTC.